This TCR beta chain comes out of a study of graft-versus-host responses after intestinal transplantation. Measured with immunoSEQ multiplex PCR; TCRdb has only the in-frame clones, and not every one. The table includes roughly 13,000 clones, roughly four fifths detected once. The V end lost 5 bases, the J end lost 0 bases, and 11 bases lay between the germline ends. Germline assignment: CDR1 LGHNA and CDR2 YNFKEQ. There are 15 residues in the CDR3. The chain has TRBV4-2 and TRBJ1-5; no reliable D call. The specimen comprised PBMCs, sampled after intestinal transplantation. This TCR was recovered from a human patient who received an intestinal transplant, so some T cells may come from the graft donor. CDR3 amino acids: CASSLDGDSNQPQHF. The CDR3 DNA reads as TGTGCCAGCAGCTTGGATGGGGATAGCAATCAGCCCCAGCATTTT.